This TCR beta chain comes out of a study of radiation and T cells in renal cell carcinoma. The table came from immunoSEQ multiplex PCR; TCRdb's copy has only in-frame clones and leaves some out. The table shows 55,000 to 65,000 clones, with approximately 84% occurring only once. The CDR3 runs 17 residues. Trimming cost V 4 bases and J 6 bases; bases outside gene matches: 11. Looked up from germline, CDR1 is SGHAT and CDR2 is FQNNGV. The time point here: baseline pretreatment blood. The treatment denotes: 15 Gy SBRT to primary tumor, nephrectomy 4 weeks later. The tumor was a clear cell renal cell carcinoma. Only a few counts were recorded for this clone. Its antigen is not identified. Study-wide points: No pretreatment tumor biopsies were available for baseline clonotypes. In blood, top tumor clones expanded by 2 weeks, shrinking by 4.

The receptor was derived from a man aged 55 to 70 with renal cell carcinoma. J is TRBJ2-5 and V is TRBV11-2; TRBD2 matches 13 bases. Sequences were derived from blood, sampled from a patient whose treatment included radiotherapy and nephrectomy. The CDR3 spells CASSSELAGGIVKTQYF. For the CDR3, the DNA is TGTGCCAGCAGCTCAGAACTAGCGGGGGGGATCGTGAAGACCCAGTACTTC.